The entry that follows covers one T cell receptor (beta chain) sequence. The antigen is not known. Sequence at one end of the junction differs from germline and may be a read error. Germline V gene sequence: CDR1 SQVTM, CDR2 ANQGSEA. The CDR3 has 12 amino acids. This sample's RNA came from whole unsorted tissue. Chemotherapy-naive patients with new lung cancer underwent thoracic surgery in China, August–November 2014. A modified ARM-PCR protocol with three rounds of nested PCR amplified TCRbeta. TCRdb ran MiXCR on the multiplex PCR reads and lists one entry per CDR3 protein. The repertoire holds 60,000 to 85,000 distinct CDR3 sequences, with about three quarters as singletons. This specimen comes from a study of tumor and adjacent non-tumor tissue in lung cancer. Overall study: There were 12 adenocarcinoma, 2 squamous cell carcinoma and 1 small cell lung cancer cases.

Overall study results and limits: Shorter survival was associated with higher TCR diversity in tumors.

The chain is built from TRBV29-1 and TRBJ2-5, with D hard to call. The specimen sequenced was lung tumor tissue. The sequence derives from a man aged 55 to 70 with non-small cell lung cancer. In nucleotides, the CDR3 is TGCAGCGTTGAAACACTACAAGAGAACCAGTACTTC. It specifies CSVETLQENQYF.